The TCR beta chain described here comes from a study of blood T cells in healthy people across ages. Study-wide results and limits: Lack of knowledge of donor CMV status possibly confounded expanded clonotype changes. With age, beta diversity per million T cells declined roughly linearly, significantly by 30 to 40.

With regard to this clonotype: The target antigen is unknown.

The ends lost 4 bases at V and 0 bases at J; junction bases unmatched: 4. CDR3 length: 15 residues. CDR1 and CDR2 from the germline V gene are SEHNR and FQNEAQ (reference sequence). Then a second PCR, running roughly 7 to 11 cycles, was carried out with a sample-barcoded 5' primer and a J-beta primer mix. Each CDR3 protein is one row after TCRdb ran MiXCR on the 5' RACE reads. In the table there are about 1.4 million distinct CDR3 sequences, approximately 59% of which are singletons. Staff drew 9 to 10 milliliters of peripheral blood from each donor. Total RNA amounts of at least 5 micrograms were extracted per sample.

This sequence was found in a man between 18 and 29 years old in good health. Sequenced material: blood. The chain carries TRBV7-9 and TRBJ2-7, with 9 bases that match TRBD2. This chain's CDR3 is CASSSGLASSYEQYF. CDR3 nucleotide sequence: TGTGCCAGCAGCTCGGGACTAGCCAGCTCCTACGAGCAGTACTTC.